A single sample is the source of the 7 T cell receptor beta chains below, sequenced in a study of CD8 T cells in ankylosing spondylitis. TCRdb re-called the 5' RACE reads through MiXCR, storing one row per CDR3 protein. Seen here are 45,000 to 65,000 distinct CDR3 sequences, roughly 7.4% observed once, and the top ten hold around 8.5%. Sequences were obtained from blood, either unsorted or a sorted T cell fraction (not recorded which). These receptors were collected from a female donor with ankylosing spondylitis or in good health (not recorded which).

This clonotype has a handful of counts. The chain couples TRBV12-3 or TRBV12-4 to TRBJ2-1; TRBD1 matches 8 bases. Germline trimming cut 7 bases from V and 3 bases from J; bases unmatched to any gene: 8. The CDR3 consists of 15 residues. The CDR3 protein is CASTTPGTGYNEQFF. The CDR3 coding sequence is TGTGCCAGCACCACCCCCGGGACAGGCTACAATGAGCAGTTCTTC.

This clonotype was found many times. This sequence joins TRBV9 and TRBJ2-1; D could derive from TRBD1 or TRBD2 (5 bases each). CDR3 length equals 14 residues. Germline CDR1 reads SGDLS; CDR2 reads YYNGEE. V lost 4 bases, J lost 6 bases, and 14 bases lay in between. As DNA, the CDR3 is TGTGCCAGCAGCTTCGCCGGGGCGCCCAATGAGCAGTTCTTC. It translates to CASSFAGAPNEQFF.

This clonotype was counted ten times or more. The V and J genes are TRBV5-6 and TRBJ2-7, with 7 bases fitting TRBD1. The CDR3 contains 15 residues. The junction had 9 bases not matched to a gene; V was cut back by 3 bases and J by 3 bases. Germline V gives CDR1 SGHDT, CDR2 YYEEEE. This CDR3 is CASSSPRDSYYEQYV. In DNA form, the CDR3 reads TGTGCCAGCAGCTCGCCCCGGGACAGTTACTACGAGCAGTACGTC.

This clonotype is labeled as medium-sized (0.01 to 0.1%). The chain couples TRBV7-2 to TRBJ2-2; D may be TRBD2 (6 bases). The CDR3 is 17 residues long. CDR1 and CDR2 (germline): SGHTA, FQGNSA. Trimming took off 0 bases at V and 0 bases at J, with 11 bases between the two ends. In nucleotides, the CDR3 is TGTGCCAGCAGCTTAGCCCTAGCGAATGCGAACACCGGGGAGCTGTTTTTT. The encoded protein is CASSLALANANTGELFF.

This clonotype was seen many times. The chain has TRBV6-2 or TRBV6-3 and TRBJ2-1, with TRBD2 identical over 11 bases. The germline CDR1 and CDR2 sequences are MNHEY and SVGEGT. J lost 9 bases, V lost 5 bases, and 9 bases had no gene match. The CDR3 is 15 amino acids. The CDR3 nucleotides read TGTGCCAGCAGTCTCCAGACTAGCGGGACCTCTGAGCAGTTCTTC. It codes for CASSLQTSGTSEQFF.

This clonotype was seen at least ten times. The chain uses TRBV5-1 and TRBJ1-1; perhaps TRBD1 as D (6 bases). The CDR3 is 13 amino acids. Per the germline V gene, CDR1 is SGHRS and CDR2 is YFSETQ. Trimming removed 7 bases at V and 4 bases at J, with 14 bases between. The CDR3 loop is CASRRGLGTEAFF. DNA of the CDR3: TGCGCCAGCCGCCGGGGGCTTGGCACTGAAGCTTTCTTT.

At least ten counts were recorded for this clonotype. This chain links TRBV27 with TRBJ2-2; 8 bases match TRBD1. Germline values: CDR1 MNHEY, CDR2 SMNVEV (reference sequence). The CDR3 totals 16 residues. The V segment lost 5 bases and the J segment 4 bases; nucleotides outside the gene matches: 9. CDR3 region: CASSPPDRAGTGELFF. The CDR3 DNA follows: TGTGCCAGCAGTCCCCCGGACAGGGCTGGCACCGGGGAGCTGTTTTTT.